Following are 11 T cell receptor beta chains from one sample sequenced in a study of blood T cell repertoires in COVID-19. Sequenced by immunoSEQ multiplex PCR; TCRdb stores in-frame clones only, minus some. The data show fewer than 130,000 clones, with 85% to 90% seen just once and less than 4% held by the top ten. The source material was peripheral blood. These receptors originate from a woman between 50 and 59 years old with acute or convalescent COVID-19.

This chain's CDR3 is CATSRDVPGRNEQYF. The CDR3 coding sequence is TGTGCCACCAGCAGAGATGTCCCAGGCAGGAACGAGCAGTACTTC. The gene calls are TRBV15 and TRBJ2-7; D unresolved. The CDR3 sequence is 15 residues long. V was pared by 0 bases and J by 5 bases, with 14 bases between. From germline, CDR1 is LNHNV and CDR2 YYDKDF (reference sequence). Complete variable domain (other parts from reference TRBV15 and TRBJ2-7): DAMVIQNPRYQVTQFGKPVTLSCSQTLNHNVMYWYQQKSSQAPKLLFHYYDKDFNNEADTPDNFQSRRPNTSFCFLDIRSPGLGDTAMYLCATSRDVPGRNEQYFGPGTRLTVT.

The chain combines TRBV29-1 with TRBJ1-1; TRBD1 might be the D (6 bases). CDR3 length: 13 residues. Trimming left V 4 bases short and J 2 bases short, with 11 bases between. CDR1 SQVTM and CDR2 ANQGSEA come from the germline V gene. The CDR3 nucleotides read TGCAGCGTTGGAGGACAGCCAAACACTGAAGCTTTCTTT. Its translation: CSVGGQPNTEAFF.

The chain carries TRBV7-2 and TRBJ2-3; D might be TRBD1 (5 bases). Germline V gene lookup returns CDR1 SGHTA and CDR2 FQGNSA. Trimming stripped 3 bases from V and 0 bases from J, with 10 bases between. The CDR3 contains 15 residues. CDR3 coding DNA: TGTGCCAGCAGCTTCTCTAGGGGCAGCACAGATACGCAGTATTTT. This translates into CASSFSRGSTDTQYF.

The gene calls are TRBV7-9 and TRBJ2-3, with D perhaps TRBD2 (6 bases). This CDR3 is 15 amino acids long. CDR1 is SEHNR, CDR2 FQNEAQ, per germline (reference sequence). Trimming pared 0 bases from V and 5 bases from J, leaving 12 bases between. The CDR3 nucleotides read TGTGCCAGCAGCTTAGCAGGAGGGGTCGGAGATACGCAGTATTTT. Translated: CASSLAGGVGDTQYF.

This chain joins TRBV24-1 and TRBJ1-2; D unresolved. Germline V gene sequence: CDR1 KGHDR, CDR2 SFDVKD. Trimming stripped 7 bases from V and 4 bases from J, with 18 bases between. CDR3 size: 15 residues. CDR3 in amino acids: CATSQWGDEFYGYTF. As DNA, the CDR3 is TGTGCCACCAGCCAGTGGGGAGACGAATTCTATGGCTACACCTTC.

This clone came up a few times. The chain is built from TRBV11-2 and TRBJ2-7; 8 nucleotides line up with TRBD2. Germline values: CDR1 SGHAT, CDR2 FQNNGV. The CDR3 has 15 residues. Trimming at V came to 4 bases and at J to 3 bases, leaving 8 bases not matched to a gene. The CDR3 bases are TGTGCCAGCAGCTCAATCCGACTAGCGCGCTACGAGCAGTACTTC. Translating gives CASSSIRLARYEQYF.

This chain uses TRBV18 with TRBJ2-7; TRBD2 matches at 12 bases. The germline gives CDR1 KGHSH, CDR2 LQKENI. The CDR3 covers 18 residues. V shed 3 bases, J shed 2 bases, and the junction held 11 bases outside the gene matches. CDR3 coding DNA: TGTGCCAGCTCACCCTCTCCCCCAGGACTAGCGGGAACCTACGAGCAGTACTTC. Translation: CASSPSPPGLAGTYEQYF.

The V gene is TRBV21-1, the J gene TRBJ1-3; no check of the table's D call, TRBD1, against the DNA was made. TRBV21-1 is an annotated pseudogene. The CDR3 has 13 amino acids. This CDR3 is CASSKWGTPLTYF. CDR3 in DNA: TGTGCCAGCAGCAAATGGGGGACACCACTCACATATTTT.

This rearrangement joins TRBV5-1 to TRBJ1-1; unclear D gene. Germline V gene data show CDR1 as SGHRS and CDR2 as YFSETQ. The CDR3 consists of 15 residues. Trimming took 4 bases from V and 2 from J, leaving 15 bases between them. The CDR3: CASSHYESFNTEAFF. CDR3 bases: TGCGCCAGCAGCCATTATGAGTCTTTTAACACTGAAGCTTTCTTT.

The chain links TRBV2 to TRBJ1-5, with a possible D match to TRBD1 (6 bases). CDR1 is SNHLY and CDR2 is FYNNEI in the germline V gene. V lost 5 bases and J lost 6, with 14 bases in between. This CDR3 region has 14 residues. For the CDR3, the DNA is TGTGCCAGCAGTTCCGGGACAAGAGGTCAGCCCCAGCATTTT. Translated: CASSSGTRGQPQHF. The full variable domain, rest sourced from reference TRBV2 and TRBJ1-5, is EPEVTQTPSHQVTQMGQEVILRCVPISNHLYFYWYRQILGQKVEFLVSFYNNEISEKSEIFDDQFSVERPDGSNFTLKIRSTKLEDSAMYFCASSSGTRGQPQHFGDGTRLSIL.

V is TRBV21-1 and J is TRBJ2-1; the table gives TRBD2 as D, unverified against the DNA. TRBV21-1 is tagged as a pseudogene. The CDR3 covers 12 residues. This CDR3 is CASGESYNEQFF. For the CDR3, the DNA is TGTGCCAGCGGGGAGTCCTACAATGAGCAGTTCTTC.